The T cell receptor (beta chain) under discussion was sequenced for a study of vaccination and CD4 T cells after COVID-19 (dated by TCRdb to between 2021 and 2024). Broadly, across the study: Convalescent patients had a positive SARS-CoV-2 result on nasal swab PCR, and of these patients, 8 or 9 had mild disease and one had severe disease. Control cultures used a CEFX viral epitope pool as positive control, an HIV-1 Nef peptide pool as negative control, or no peptide. Post-COVID blood samples from convalescent patients were collected a median of roughly 100 days after diagnosis, with a range of roughly 30 to 161 days. In over 8 COVID-19 convalescent patients and several infection-naive healthy vaccine recipients, researchers compared the spike-specific CD4+ TCR repertoire from before mRNA vaccination with the repertoire from after. Participants got two doses of the Pfizer-BioNTech BNT162b2 vaccine (n=8) or two doses of the Moderna mRNA-1273 vaccine (n=2). Post-vaccine blood samples were collected a median of about 72 days after the second vaccine dose, ranging from roughly 14 to 241 days. In the convalescent cohort there were six males and four females, among whom were two Hispanic individuals, seven Caucasians, two Asians and one multiracial person. Overlapping spike peptide pools from SARS-CoV-2 and from the common cold coronaviruses HCoV-NL63, HCoV-OC43 and HCoV-229E were used as culture stimuli.

Of note for this clonotype: It lacks a known antigen. No much larger clone exists at a distance of one base, and base qualities are not known.

The treatment or condition label for this specimen denotes: roughly 10-day PBMC culture with coronavirus spike peptide pools or control peptides (ViraFEST assay). The ViraFEST assay, used in the study, expanded antigen-specific T cells with peptide pools and then identified the expanded clonotypes through TCR sequencing. The convalescent patients' positive SARS-CoV-2 PCR tests fell between March and December 2020, which was before the Alpha, Beta and Delta variants emerged in the United States. Each well held approximately 2 million PBMCs cultured in IMDM containing roughly 5% human AB serum and approximately 9.8 IU/ml IL-2, with around 9.2 ug/ml peptide pools added. Half of the culture medium was replaced with fresh IL-2-containing medium on days 3 and 7. CD4+ T cells were isolated after around 11 days of culture through negative selection using the EasySep CD4+ T cell isolation kit. Ficoll-Paque Plus gradient centrifugation was used to isolate PBMCs from whole blood, and the isolated PBMCs were then either used fresh or cryopreserved at -140C. Triplicate wells were generally used for each culture condition.

What the research found in general, with its limitations: Nearly all vaccine-specific clones in convalescent patients (304 of 307) were mono-reactive for SARS-CoV-2 spike rather than cross-reactive with common cold coronaviruses. In convalescent patients, a median 86.3% of post-vaccine SARS-CoV-2-reactive clones were detected only after vaccination, and vaccine-specific priming was suggested by this finding. An increase in the median number of SARS-CoV-2-reactive clonotypes from 20 to 25 after infection to roughly 36 after vaccination was observed, but the change was not found to be significant. The number of convalescent patients in the study was relatively small, and the study did not examine early timepoints following natural infection.

Taken from the germline V gene (reference sequence), the CDR1 and CDR2 loops are LNHDA and SQIVND. The CDR3 numbers 15 residues from cysteine through phenylalanine. The only DNA kept is the CDR3, 45 bases in frame from the first base. For this chain, trimming is 3 bases at the V end and 3 bases at the J end, and the number of junction bases without a gene match is 5. The method behind the library was PCR. TCR sequencing of DNA from cultured CD4+ T cells used the Oncomine TCR Beta short-read assay at the Johns Hopkins FTIC core. The QIAamp micro DNA kit was used to extract genomic DNA from the cultured CD4+ T cells. Oncomine TCR Beta libraries from cultured CD4+ T cells were pooled using unique dual indexes and sequenced on an Illumina iSeq 100. Per the authors' processing: Non-productive sequences were filtered out, and CDR3s that did not start with C, did not end with F or W, or were shorter than 7 amino acids were discarded. Antigen-specific clonotypes were identified with the MANAFEST web application by comparing peptide-stimulated wells with reference and other culture wells. For a clone to be called positive, the clone needed an FDR below 0.05, an odds ratio above 5, and a productive frequency above 0.1% in at least two of three replicate wells. A clonotype was classed as cross-reactive if the clonotype showed significant expansion both in SARS-CoV-2 spike wells and in at least one common cold coronavirus spike condition. Levenshtein distances (stringdist) and unrooted phylogenetic trees (ape) in R version 3.6.1 were used to assess CDR3 homology. In TCRdb, the public reads were trimmed at Q25 with fastp and aligned with MiXCR, with productive beta chains retained. One record per CDR3 amino acid sequence lists the most common genes and DNA. The V and J calls follow TCRdb's processing rather than the paper's. This sample has roughly 5,400 distinct CDR3 sequences in its table, and about 46% of those were observed once. The biggest ten clones account for around 29% of the sample.

The sample comprised CD4+ T cells from blood, cultured in vitro. This receptor was taken from a human donor who had recovered from COVID-19. Here the chain combines TRBV19 and TRBJ1-5; 7 central nucleotides agree with TRBD1. CDR3 protein: CASSIPTGVNQPQHF. The DNA sequence is TGTGCCAGTAGTATCCCTACAGGGGTCAATCAGCCCCAGCATTTT.